This T cell receptor (beta chain) was documented in a study of Tregs in tolerant kidney transplant recipients. The method was immunoSEQ multiplex PCR; TCRdb's version includes in-frame clones alone and lacks a portion of them. The data contain 68,000 or so clones, roughly 84% of them singletons. Thawed PBMCs were FACS-sorted into unstimulated CD4+CD25+CD127- regulatory T cells, CD4+CD25- non-regulatory cells, CD4 and CD8 cells. Germline V gene sequence: CDR1 SGHNT, CDR2 YENEEA. CDR3 length: 15 residues. The ends lost 1 base at V and 6 bases at J; junction bases unmatched: 7. The J gene is TRBJ2-7, the V gene TRBV11-3, with 9 nucleotides matching TRBD2. The receptor was isolated from a human donor in good health. Sequencing was carried out using CD4+ T cells from blood. In DNA form, the CDR3 reads TGTGCCAGCAGCTTAGTGGCTAGCGGGATTGGCGAGCAGTACTTC. This codes for CASSLVASGIGEQYF.